This entry concerns a single T cell receptor beta chain. Its target is unknown. Here immunoSEQ multiplex PCR was the method, and the copy in TCRdb shows in-frame clones only, minus some. The repertoire holds 150,000 to 200,000 clones, with about 81% as singletons. The validation cohort, a group of 120 subjects, included the donors and was separate from the approximately 680-subject first cohort. The sample originates from a study of cytomegalovirus exposure and HLA in healthy donors. Study-level results: Specificity for CMV antigens was confirmed in vitro for a few of the CMV-associated chains. According to a later analysis, TCR clusters from the first cohort tended to co-occur in the 90 to 150 validation repertoires.

The V gene end was trimmed by 2 bases and the J gene end by 2 bases; junction bases not matched to a gene: 5. CDR3 length: 15 residues. The germline gives CDR1 SGHDT, CDR2 YYEEEE. The sequence was collected from a woman aged 25 to 39 in good health and CMV-seronegative. This rearrangement joins TRBV5-6 to TRBJ2-7; 9 bases line up with TRBD2. What was sequenced was PBMCs. CDR3 in DNA: TGTGCCAGCAGCTTTCCCACTAGCGGGCCCTACGAGCAGTACTTC. Its protein product is CASSFPTSGPYEQYF.